These 30 T cell receptor beta chains share one sample of origin, sequenced in a study of a mutant IDH1 vaccine in newly diagnosed glioma. The table came from immunoSEQ multiplex PCR; TCRdb's copy has only in-frame clones and leaves some out. This table holds over 50,000 clones, around 90% found once. Antigen specificity for these receptors is unknown. Specified time point: week 5, during vaccination. The investigators gave 300 ug of mutant IDH1 20-mer peptide in each vaccine dose, together with topical imiquimod. The sequenced sample was PBMCs, obtained from a glioma patient whose treatment included an IDH1 peptide vaccine. Receptors were obtained from a woman aged 40 to 50 with glioma.

The chain joins TRBV6-5 to TRBJ1-2, with a weak D call TRBD1 (6 bases). This CDR3 region has 13 residues. Germline loops: CDR1 MNHEY, CDR2 SVGAGI. Trimming left V 6 bases short and J 6 bases short, with 14 bases between. The CDR3 DNA follows: TGTGCCAGCAGGAAGAATACAGGGAATGGCTACACCTTC. This translates into CASRKNTGNGYTF.

The chain joins TRBV10-3 to TRBJ2-7; TRBD1 is a possible D gene (5 bases). With 2 bases removed from V and 6 bases from J, the gap between germline ends came to 17 bases. This CDR3 is built from 15 residues. Germline V gives CDR1 ENHRY, CDR2 SYGVKD. CDR3 coding DNA: TGTGCCATCAGTGAGGCTGCGCAGGGTCGATCCGAGCAGTACTTC. Translating it yields CAISEAAQGRSEQYF.

This chain connects TRBV7-6 to TRBJ2-6, with a possible D match to TRBD1 (6 bases). The germline CDR1 and CDR2 sequences are SGHVS and FNYEAQ. This CDR3 has 14 amino acids. The V end lost 8 bases, the J end lost 2 bases, and 10 bases lay between the germline ends. CDR3 sequence (DNA): TGTGCCAGCGGACGACAGGCTGGGGCCAACGTCCTGACTTTC. Encoded protein: CASGRQAGANVLTF. The full variable domain, with the rest looked up from reference TRBV7-6 and TRBJ2-6, is GAGVSQSPRYKVTKRGQDVALRCDPISGHVSLYWYRQALGQGPEFLTYFNYEAQQDKSGLPNDRFSAERPEGSISTLTIQRTEQRDSAMYRCASGRQAGANVLTFGAGSRLTVL.

The rearrangement uses TRBV19 and TRBJ2-2, with D tentatively TRBD1 or TRBD2 (5 bases each). V was pared by 2 bases and J by 7 bases, with 11 bases between. Per the germline V gene, CDR1 is LNHDA and CDR2 is SQIVND (reference sequence). This CDR3 contains 14 residues. CDR3 amino acids: CASSIIGAVGELFF. DNA of the CDR3: TGTGCCAGTAGTATAATCGGGGCTGTCGGGGAGCTGTTTTTT.

This rearrangement joins TRBV11-2 to TRBJ2-2; a possible D gene is TRBD2 (5 bases). The germline gives CDR1 SGHAT, CDR2 FQNNGV. V was trimmed by 7 bases and J by 4 bases, leaving 22 bases between them. CDR3 length: 17 amino acids. The CDR3 sequence is CASTERARLPATGELFF. The CDR3 DNA reads TGTGCCAGCACCGAGAGGGCCCGACTACCCGCCACCGGGGAGCTGTTTTTT.

In nucleotides, the CDR3 is TGTGCCAGCAGTGATTGGACGGAGAACACTGAAGCTTTCTTT. Protein: CASSDWTENTEAFF. The chain recombines TRBV25-1 with TRBJ1-1; D unresolved. The CDR3 has 14 amino acids. Looked up from germline, CDR1 is MGHDK and CDR2 is SYGVNS. V was trimmed by 3 bases and J by 1 base, leaving 9 bases between them.

The chain links TRBV7-2 to TRBJ2-1; tentative D call: TRBD1 (6 bases). CDR3 length: 13 amino acids. The germline V gene encodes CDR1 SGHTA and CDR2 FQGNSA. Deletions cut 5 bases from V and 7 bases from J, with 12 bases between. The CDR3 DNA sequence: TGTGCCAGCAGCGTCGGACAGTTTAATGAGCAGTTCTTC. Protein product: CASSVGQFNEQFF. The full variable domain, in which reference TRBV7-2 and TRBJ2-1 provide the parts outside the CDR3, is GAGVSQSPSNKVTEKGKDVELRCDPISGHTALYWYRQSLGQGLEFLIYFQGNSAPDKSGLPSDRFSAERTGGSVSTLTIQRTQQEDSAVYLCASSVGQFNEQFFGPGTRLTVL.

This CDR3 reads CASSEAGTVPYNEQFF. The CDR3 DNA sequence: TGTGCCAGCAGTGAAGCTGGAACGGTGCCCTACAATGAGCAGTTCTTC. This sequence joins TRBV6-1 and TRBJ2-1; D gene ambiguous. The CDR3 runs 16 residues. Trimming stripped 0 bases from V and 2 bases from J, with 11 bases between. The germline V gene encodes CDR1 MNHNS and CDR2 SASEGT.

The chain joins TRBV19 to TRBJ1-2; 8 nucleotides agree with TRBD1. V was pared by 5 bases and J by 4 bases, with 6 bases of the junction left unmatched. This CDR3 has 14 residues. The germline V gene has CDR1 LNHDA and CDR2 SQIVND (reference sequence). The CDR3 loop reads CASSQTGTGYGYTF. In nucleotides, the CDR3 is TGTGCCAGTAGTCAGACCGGGACAGGCTATGGCTACACCTTC.

This chain links TRBV2 with TRBJ1-5; D is possibly TRBD1 (5 bases). This CDR3 comprises 15 residues. Germline values: CDR1 SNHLY, CDR2 FYNNEI. With 8 bases removed from V and 3 bases from J, the gap between germline ends came to 17 bases. The CDR3, as DNA: TGTGCCAGCCAGATTCAAACAGGTATCAATCAGCCCCAGCATTTT. This codes for CASQIQTGINQPQHF.

This rearrangement joins TRBV28 to TRBJ1-5; D gene uncertain. Germline V gives CDR1 MDHEN, CDR2 SYDVKM. Between the trimmed V and J ends, which lost 6 bases and 4 bases, there was a span of 7 bases. There are 12 residues in the CDR3. CDR3 nucleotide sequence: TGTGCCAGCAGAGACGCTAATCAGCCCCAGCATTTT. This encodes CASRDANQPQHF.

This clone was recorded once. The chain is built from TRBV19 and TRBJ1-6, with 7 nucleotides matching TRBD1. The V gene end was trimmed by 4 bases and the J gene end by 4 bases; junction bases not matched to a gene: 4. The V gene's germline CDR1 is LNHDA and CDR2 SQIVND (reference sequence). CDR3 length equals 15 residues. CDR3 region: CASSTGQAYNSPLHF. In nucleotides, the CDR3 is TGTGCCAGTAGTACCGGACAGGCGTATAATTCACCCCTCCACTTT.

With regard to this clone: Other nucleotide sequences in the sample specify the same CDR3. The rearrangement joins TRBV9 to TRBJ2-1, with 12 bases lining up with TRBD2. J lost 7 bases, V lost 3 bases, and 5 bases had no gene match. Germline V gives CDR1 SGDLS, CDR2 YYNGEE. The CDR3 has 15 residues. The CDR3 DNA follows: TGTGCCAGCAGCGCGGGACTAGCGGGCTATAATGAGCAGTTCTTC. This codes for CASSAGLAGYNEQFF.

This rearrangement joins TRBV6-4 to TRBJ2-7; unclear D gene. The germline CDR1 and CDR2 sequences are MRHNA and SNTAGT. The CDR3 has 11 residues. Trimming removed 2 bases from V and 4 bases from J, with 3 bases in between. This CDR3 is CASSDPYEQYF. CDR3 nucleotides: TGTGCCAGCAGTGACCCTTACGAGCAGTACTTC.

This sequence joins TRBV19 and TRBJ1-2; tentatively, D is TRBD1 (5 bases). V lost 5 bases and J lost 8, with 15 bases in between. This CDR3 contains 13 residues. Germline CDR1 LNHDA, CDR2 SQIVND (reference sequence). The CDR3 region is CASSSGLSRGYTF. DNA of the CDR3: TGTGCCAGTAGTTCGGGACTGTCGAGAGGCTACACCTTC.

The chain has TRBV7-9 and TRBJ2-7; tentative D call: TRBD1 (6 bases). Per the germline V gene, CDR1 is SEHNR and CDR2 is FQNEAQ (reference sequence). Trimming stripped 2 bases from V and 4 bases from J, with 18 bases between. The CDR3 contains 16 residues. For the CDR3, the DNA is TGTGCCAGCAGCTTAAGAGGACAGTTTGGCCAGTACGAGCAGTACTTC. Amino acid sequence: CASSLRGQFGQYEQYF. The full variable domain, completed using reference TRBV7-9 and TRBJ2-7, is DTGVSQNPRHKITKRGQNVTFRCDPISEHNRLYWYRQTLGQGPEFLTYFQNEAQLEKSRLLSDRFSAERPKGSFSTLEIQRTEQGDSAMYLCASSLRGQFGQYEQYFGPGTRLTVT.

As DNA, the CDR3 is TGTGCCAGCAGTTCCGGACAGTACACCGGGGAGCTGTTTTTT. This codes for CASSSGQYTGELFF. The chain recombines TRBV27 with TRBJ2-2; weak D call: TRBD1 (6 bases). This CDR3 has 14 residues. CDR1 is MNHEY and CDR2 is SMNVEV in the germline V gene (reference sequence). V dropped 4 bases and J dropped 3 bases, with 9 bases sitting between them.

V gene TRBV4-2 combines with J gene TRBJ2-7; unclear D gene. V was pared by 1 base and J by 3 bases, with 13 bases between. Per germline, CDR1 LGHNA and CDR2 YNFKEQ. This CDR3 spans 15 amino acids. CDR3 DNA sequence: TGTGCCAGCAGCCAAGGGTGGCAGAAATTCTACGAGCAGTACTTC. Protein: CASSQGWQKFYEQYF.

This chain links TRBV2 with TRBJ1-4; 8 bases fit TRBD1. CDR3 size: 15 residues. The V segment lost 6 bases and the J segment 3 bases; nucleotides outside the gene matches: 6. The V gene's germline CDR1 is SNHLY and CDR2 FYNNEI. The CDR3 DNA reads as TGTGCCAGCAGGTCTAGGGACAGGCCTAATGAAAAACTGTTTTTT. This gives the protein CASRSRDRPNEKLFF. Together with reference TRBV2 and TRBJ1-4, the CDR3 gives the full variable domain: EPEVTQTPSHQVTQMGQEVILRCVPISNHLYFYWYRQILGQKVEFLVSFYNNEISEKSEIFDDQFSVERPDGSNFTLKIRSTKLEDSAMYFCASRSRDRPNEKLFFGSGTQLSVL.

V is TRBV6-1 and J is TRBJ1-5, with TRBD1 matching over 8 bases. Germline values: CDR1 MNHNS, CDR2 SASEGT. The V and J ends lost 1 base and 0 bases, in that order; junction bases with no gene match: 2. The CDR3 sequence is 16 residues long. The CDR3 sequence: CASSEDRGYSNQPQHF. CDR3 DNA sequence: TGTGCCAGCAGTGAAGACAGGGGGTATAGCAATCAGCCCCAGCATTTT.

This clone was seen a handful of times. The gene calls are TRBV10-3 and TRBJ1-3; D remains ambiguous. From germline, CDR1 is ENHRY and CDR2 SYGVKD. This CDR3 spans 13 amino acids. V dropped 8 bases and J dropped 0 bases, with 8 bases sitting between them. CDR3 protein: CAIREASGNTIYF. CDR3 bases: TGTGCCATCCGGGAGGCCTCTGGAAACACCATATATTTT.

V usage is TRBV18 and J usage is TRBJ1-5; the D is unclear. Between the trimmed V and J ends, which lost 3 bases and 5 bases, there was a span of 8 bases. The germline V gene encodes CDR1 KGHSH and CDR2 LQKENI. The CDR3 is made up of 13 amino acids. This CDR3 reads CASSPERYQPQHF. CDR3 nucleotides: TGTGCCAGCTCACCGGAGCGGTATCAGCCCCAGCATTTT.

The chain recombines TRBV2 with TRBJ1-4; TRBD1 matches at 8 bases. Germline V gene lookup returns CDR1 SNHLY and CDR2 FYNNEI. The CDR3 has 16 residues. The V gene end was trimmed by 5 bases and the J gene end by 3 bases; junction bases not matched to a gene: 8. As DNA, the CDR3 is TGTGCCAGCAGTAGCCGGGACAGGAGGGCTAATGAAAAACTGTTTTTT. The encoded protein is CASSSRDRRANEKLFF.

This clone has a single count. The chain combines TRBV9 with TRBJ2-2; D is perhaps TRBD2 (6 bases). V was clipped by 6 bases and J by 7 bases, with 19 bases between them. There are 15 residues in the CDR3. From germline, CDR1 is SGDLS and CDR2 YYNGEE. As DNA, the CDR3 is TGTGCCAGCACCAGGGAGGTACGGCCTTACGGGGAGCTGTTTTTT. It is translated as CASTREVRPYGELFF.

This chain's CDR3 is CASSLGLAGASYEQYF. The CDR3 bases are TGTGCCAGCAGCCTTGGACTAGCGGGGGCCTCCTACGAGCAGTACTTC. The rearrangement joins TRBV7-9 to TRBJ2-7, with 13 bases lining up with TRBD2. With 5 bases clipped from V and 0 bases from J, the junction kept 4 bases outside the gene matches. This CDR3 has 16 residues. The germline CDR1 and CDR2 sequences are SEHNR and FQNEAQ (reference sequence).

The chain recombines TRBV30 with TRBJ1-1; D is undetermined. V was clipped by 3 bases and J by 2 bases, with 10 bases between them. This CDR3 contains 13 residues. Germline V lookup: CDR1 GTSNPN, CDR2 SVGIG (reference sequence). As DNA, the CDR3 is TGTGCCTGGAGCCCCGGGAGTAACACTGAAGCTTTCTTT. Translated: CAWSPGSNTEAFF.

This clone has only a few counts. The CDR3 is CASSRQGQDGEKLFF. CDR3 sequence (DNA): TGTGCCAGCAGCCGACAGGGACAGGACGGTGAAAAACTGTTTTTT. This chain connects TRBV11-1 to TRBJ1-4; 8 bases agree with TRBD1. The trim removed 5 bases at V and 7 bases at J, leaving 9 bases unmatched. This CDR3 spans 15 amino acids. Per germline, CDR1 SGHAT and CDR2 FQDESV (reference sequence). The full variable domain, its missing parts supplied by reference TRBV11-1 and TRBJ1-4, is EAEVAQSPRYKITEKSQAVAFWCDPISGHATLYWYRQILGQGPELLVQFQDESVVDDSQLPKDRFSAERLKGVDSTLKIQPAELGDSAMYLCASSRQGQDGEKLFFGSGTQLSVL.

The rearrangement uses TRBV6-6 and TRBJ2-1; possible D gene TRBD1, 5 bases. Trimming cost V 11 bases and J 3 bases, with 14 bases left between them. CDR3 size: 13 residues. Germline CDR1 reads MNHNY; CDR2 reads SVGAGI (reference sequence). The CDR3, as DNA: TGTGCCTGCAACATAAGGGGCTACAATGAGCAGTTCTTC. Protein: CACNIRGYNEQFF.

The CDR3 loop is CASSPFLANIQYF. CDR3 in DNA: TGTGCCAGCAGCCCTTTTCTAGCGAACATTCAGTACTTC. The chain employs TRBV6-6 and TRBJ2-4; D might be TRBD2 (6 bases). V gave up 6 bases and J gave up 7 bases, with 13 bases separating them. Germline CDR1 is MNHNY and CDR2 is SVGAGI (reference sequence). The CDR3 is 13 residues long.

The chain combines TRBV7-9 with TRBJ1-2; D uncertain. V was shortened by 2 bases and J by 3 bases, with 7 bases between the two germline ends. The CDR3 covers 13 residues. Germline V gene data show CDR1 as SEHNR and CDR2 as FQNEAQ (reference sequence). CDR3 sequence (DNA): TGTGCCAGCAGCTTATCGCAGGACTATGGCTACACCTTC. Protein: CASSLSQDYGYTF.